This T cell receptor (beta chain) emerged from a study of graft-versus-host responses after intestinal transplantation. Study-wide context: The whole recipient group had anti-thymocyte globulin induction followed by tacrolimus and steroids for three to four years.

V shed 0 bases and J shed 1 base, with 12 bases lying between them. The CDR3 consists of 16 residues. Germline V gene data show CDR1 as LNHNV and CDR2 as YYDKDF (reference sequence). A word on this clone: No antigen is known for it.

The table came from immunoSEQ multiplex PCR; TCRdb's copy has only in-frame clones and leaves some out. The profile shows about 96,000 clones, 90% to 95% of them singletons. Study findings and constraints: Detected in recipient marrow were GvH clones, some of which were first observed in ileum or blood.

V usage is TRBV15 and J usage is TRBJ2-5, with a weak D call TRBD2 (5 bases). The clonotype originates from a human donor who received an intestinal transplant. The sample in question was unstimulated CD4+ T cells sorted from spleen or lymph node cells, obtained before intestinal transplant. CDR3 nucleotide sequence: TGTGCCACCAGCAGAGATCGGGGTAGCAGCCAAGAGACCCAGTACTTC. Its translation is CATSRDRGSSQETQYF.